This T cell receptor (beta chain) was sequenced during a study of CXCR3-negative and CXCR3-positive naive CD8 T cells. Carrying UMI labels, the TRB cDNA libraries were prepared through 5' RACE. TCRdb processed the 5' RACE reads again and assigns one entry to each CDR3 protein, with no DNA. Its listing shows tens of thousands of distinct CDR3 sequences. Germline-derived CDR1 and CDR2 are LGHNA and YSLEER. This CDR3 is built from 15 residues. The TCR originated in a human donor in good health. Some clones in this sample may be carry-over from other donors' samples. The chain recombines TRBV4-3 with TRBJ2-7. The sample comprised naive CXCR3- CD8+ T cells from blood. The subset: CD45RO-CCR7+CD27+CD95- naive CD8+ T cells lacking CXCR3 (TNR3-). The CDR3 region is CASSQDTAGTYEQYF.